These T cell receptor beta chains were read from a single sample in a study of T cells after posttransplantation cyclophosphamide. Produced via immunoSEQ multiplex PCR; TCRdb's table is partial and in-frame only. The sample shows 1,500 to 2,000 clones, none of them appearing just once. The sample was PBMCs, taken 32 days after allogeneic stem cell transplant with posttransplant cyclophosphamide. The source of these receptors is a female patient in her forties who received an allogeneic stem cell transplant from a related donor, was CMV-positive, and had no GVHD. The T cells may partly be graft donor cells. CDR3s include the opening cysteine and the closing phenylalanine or tryptophan.

TRBV11-2,CASSTGQAHPILVGYTF
TRBV6-1,CASNPGTGFYEQYF
TRBV7-9,CASSPTTTIAGGLYNEQFF
TRBV9,CASSVDSGGAGTQYF
TRBV6-1,CASSEVVMAGGGEKLFF
TRBV5-6,CASRSRLFVDTQYF
TRBV12-5,CASAAAGTGGAKTDTQYF
TRBV19,CASRRGSTVNYGYTF
TRBV7-2,CASSSRRTSTDTQYF
TRBV28,CASSFNSNQPQHF
TRBV11-2,CASSPVTSGITGELFF
TRBV12-3/TRBV12-4,CASSPREGLTNTEAFF
TRBV11-2,CASSSFRLGTSDETQYF
TRBV6-1,CASTLGGVPSDTQYF
TRBV5-1,CASSSGTGALEQFF
TRBV4-3,CASSQDSTGFYEQYF
TRBV10-3,CAISQRGPLNTEAFF
TRBV14,CASSQVGGSTDTQYF
TRBV15,CATSRDGHNEQFF
TRBV6-2/TRBV6-3,CASSLAAAGYTF
TRBV5-4,CASNPSVSRDEQFF
TRBV7-8,CASSLRDRAMNTEAFF
TRBV6-1,CASNRWGGNTEAFF
TRBV27,CASSLAHPGTAPEQYF